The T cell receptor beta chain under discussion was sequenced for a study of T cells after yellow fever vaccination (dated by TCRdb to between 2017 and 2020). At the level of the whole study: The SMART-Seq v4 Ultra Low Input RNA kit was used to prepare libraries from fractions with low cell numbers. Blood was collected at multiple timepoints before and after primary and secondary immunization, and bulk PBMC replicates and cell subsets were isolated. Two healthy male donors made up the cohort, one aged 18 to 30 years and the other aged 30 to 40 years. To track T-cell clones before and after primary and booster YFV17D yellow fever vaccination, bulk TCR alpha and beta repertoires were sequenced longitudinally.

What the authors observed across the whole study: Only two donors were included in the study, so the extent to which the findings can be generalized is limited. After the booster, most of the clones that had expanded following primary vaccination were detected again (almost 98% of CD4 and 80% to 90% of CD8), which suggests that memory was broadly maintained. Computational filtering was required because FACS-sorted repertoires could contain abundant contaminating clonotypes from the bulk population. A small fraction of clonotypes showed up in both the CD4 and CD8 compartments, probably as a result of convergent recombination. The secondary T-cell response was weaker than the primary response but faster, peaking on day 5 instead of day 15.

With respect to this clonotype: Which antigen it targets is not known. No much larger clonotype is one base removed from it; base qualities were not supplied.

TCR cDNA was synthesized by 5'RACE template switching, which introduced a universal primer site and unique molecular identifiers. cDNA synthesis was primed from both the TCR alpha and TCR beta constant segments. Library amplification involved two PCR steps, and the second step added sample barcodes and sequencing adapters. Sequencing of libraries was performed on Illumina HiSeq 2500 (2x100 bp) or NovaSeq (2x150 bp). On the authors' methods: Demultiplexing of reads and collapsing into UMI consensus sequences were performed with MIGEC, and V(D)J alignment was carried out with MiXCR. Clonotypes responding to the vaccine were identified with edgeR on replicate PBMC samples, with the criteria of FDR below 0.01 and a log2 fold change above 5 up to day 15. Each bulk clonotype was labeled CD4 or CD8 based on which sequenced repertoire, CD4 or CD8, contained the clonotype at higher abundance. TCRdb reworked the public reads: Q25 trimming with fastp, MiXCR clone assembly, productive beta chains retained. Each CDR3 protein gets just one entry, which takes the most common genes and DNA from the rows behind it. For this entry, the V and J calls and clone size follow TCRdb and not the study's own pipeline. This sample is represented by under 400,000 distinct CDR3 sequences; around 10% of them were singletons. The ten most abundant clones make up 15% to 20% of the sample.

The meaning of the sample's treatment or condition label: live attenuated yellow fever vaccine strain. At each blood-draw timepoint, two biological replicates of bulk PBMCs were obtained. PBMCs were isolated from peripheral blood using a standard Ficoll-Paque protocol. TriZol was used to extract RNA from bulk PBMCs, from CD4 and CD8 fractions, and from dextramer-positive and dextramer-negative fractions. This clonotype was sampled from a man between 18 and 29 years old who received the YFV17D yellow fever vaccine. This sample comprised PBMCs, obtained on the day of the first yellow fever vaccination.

The nucleotide sequence reads TGTGCCAGCAGTTACCGACCAGGAGCTGGGGCCAACGTCCTGACTTTC. Translated, it reads CASSYRPGAGANVLTF. The chain uses TRBV6-5 and TRBJ2-6, with the D segment identity uncertain. Per the germline V gene, MNHEY is the CDR1 and SVGAGI is the CDR2. Deletion took 2 bases off V and 2 bases off J, with a span of 10 bases between the germline ends. Taken from cysteine to phenylalanine, the CDR3 has 16 residues. Only the CDR3 region is kept as DNA, spanning 48 bases read in frame from base 1.